This T cell receptor (beta chain) was found in a study of shared clonotypes between healthy human individuals. This clone was recorded once. At the DNA level, this CDR3 is encoded by other sequences in the same sample as well. Data came from immunoSEQ multiplex PCR; TCRdb stores just in-frame clones and leaves some out. In the table there are some 2 million clones, 85% to 95% of which are singletons. Germline assignment: CDR1 SGHTA and CDR2 FQGTGA. The V and J ends lost 5 bases and 5 bases respectively, with 10 bases between them. CDR3 length: 13 residues. The chain is built from TRBV7-3 and TRBJ1-5; maybe TRBD1 (5 bases). This sequence was found in a man aged 18 to 30 in good health. Sample: naive CD4+ T cells sorted from blood. The subset is: CD45RA+ positively selected. The CDR3 sequence: CASSRDRDQPQHF. In nucleotides, the CDR3 is TGTGCCAGCAGCAGGGACCGCGATCAGCCCCAGCATTTT.